These 31 T cell receptor beta chains came from one sample sequenced in a study of T-cell reconstitution after alpha-beta-depleted transplantation in children. During its preparation, the TCRbeta library received unique molecular identifiers. In TCRdb, the PCR reads were re-called with MiXCR into one record per CDR3 protein. The data show fewer than 250,000 distinct CDR3 sequences, with approximately 8% seen just once and approximately 6.3% held by the top ten. The sample consisted of PBMCs, mostly from graft donor cells, taken 180 days after TCRalphabeta/CD19-depleted stem cell transplant. These receptors came from a male patient between 10 and 17 years old who had a stem cell transplant for acute lymphoblastic leukemia, so the T cells may come from the graft donor.

This clonotype has at least ten counts. This chain connects TRBV6-2 or TRBV6-3 to TRBJ2-1, with 12 bases identical to TRBD2. CDR1 and CDR2 (germline): MNHEY, SVGEGT. The V gene end was trimmed by 1 base and the J gene end by 7 bases; junction bases not matched to a gene: 11. CDR3 length: 18 amino acids. CDR3 DNA sequence: TGTGCCAGCAGTTACTTACTAGCGGGGGGCTCCAGGGGGAATGAGCAGTTCTTC. Its protein product is CASSYLLAGGSRGNEQFF.

This clonotype was observed at least ten times. CDR3 in amino acids: CAISDGKVGYGYTF. CDR3 DNA: TGTGCCATCAGTGACGGGAAAGTAGGGTATGGCTACACCTTC. The rearrangement joins TRBV10-3 to TRBJ1-2; D remains unclear. The CDR3 spans 14 residues. Germline V gene data show CDR1 as ENHRY and CDR2 as SYGVKD. V gave up 3 bases and J gave up 5 bases, with 13 bases separating them.

There are many counts of this clonotype. The chain uses TRBV12-3 or TRBV12-4 and TRBJ2-2; D is ambiguous. This CDR3 comprises 12 residues. Trimming cost V 7 bases and J 5 bases, with 8 bases left between them. The CDR3 DNA sequence: TGTGCCAGCATAGTGGGGACCGGGGAGCTGTTTTTT. Protein sequence: CASIVGTGELFF.

This clonotype was picked up many times. This chain connects TRBV28 to TRBJ2-4, with TRBD1 matching over 7 bases. Trimming at V came to 4 bases and at J to 1 base, leaving 4 bases not matched to a gene. The germline CDR1 and CDR2 sequences are MDHEN and SYDVKM. The CDR3 runs 15 residues. CDR3: CASSSTGQAKNIQYF. The CDR3 DNA follows: TGTGCCAGCAGTTCGACAGGGCAGGCCAAAAACATTCAGTACTTC.

With respect to this clonotype: This may come from a read error, since a much larger clone is one base off. The CDR3 reads CASRFPGLGYGYTF. The DNA of the CDR3 is TGTGCCAGCAGGTTCCCGGGCCTGGGTTATGGCTACACCTTC. The V gene is TRBV7-2, the J gene TRBJ1-2; D not resolved. CDR1 SGHTA and CDR2 FQGNSA come from the germline V gene. The V and J ends lost 6 bases and 5 bases respectively, with 16 bases between them. The CDR3 contains 14 residues. Based on the CDR3 plus reference TRBV7-2 and TRBJ1-2, the full variable domain is GAGVSQSPSNKVTEKGKDVELRCDPISGHTALYWYRQSLGQGLEFLIYFQGNSAPDKSGLPSDRFSAERTGGSVSTLTIQRTQQEDSAVYLCASRFPGLGYGYTFGSGTRLTVV.

This clonotype appeared many times. The rearrangement links TRBV29-1 to TRBJ1-1; no definite D call. Germline V gene data show CDR1 as SQVTM and CDR2 as ANQGSEA. This CDR3 has 14 residues. V dropped 2 bases and J dropped 4 bases, with 14 bases sitting between them. The CDR3 DNA follows: TGCAGCGTTGAATGGGGTAGAGGTAGCACTGAAGCTTTCTTT. Translation: CSVEWGRGSTEAFF.

This clonotype appeared many times. The chain uses TRBV3-1 and TRBJ2-3, with TRBD1 matching over 9 bases. Per germline, CDR1 LGHDT and CDR2 YNNKEL (reference sequence). The trim removed 0 bases at V and 3 bases at J, leaving 4 bases unmatched. The CDR3 is made up of 16 amino acids. Here the CDR3 reads CASSQDLDRGTDTQYF. DNA for the CDR3: TGTGCCAGCAGCCAAGATCTAGACAGGGGGACAGATACGCAGTATTTT.

Many counts were recorded for this clonotype. The chain combines TRBV6-2 or TRBV6-3 with TRBJ2-5; TRBD1 might be the D (6 bases). The CDR3 is 17 residues long. Trimming removed 6 bases from V and 3 bases from J, with 23 bases in between. In germline, CDR1 is MNHEY, CDR2 SVGEGT. The CDR3 DNA reads TGTGCCAGCAGCACGAAAACTTTGGGGACATTCAAAGAGACCCAGTACTTC. As protein: CASSTKTLGTFKETQYF.

The J gene is TRBJ2-5, the V gene TRBV10-3; D might be TRBD1 (5 bases). The CDR3 covers 15 residues. Germline V gene sequence: CDR1 ENHRY, CDR2 SYGVKD. The V end was cut by 10 bases, the J end by 1 base, with 19 bases between. The CDR3 bases are TGTGCCACCAGGAGTGACGAGACAGTCCAAGAGACCCAGTACTTC. Translated: CATRSDETVQETQYF.

The chain joins TRBV12-3 or TRBV12-4 to TRBJ1-4; D may be TRBD1 (6 bases). This CDR3 is 18 amino acids long. In DNA form, the CDR3 reads TGTACCATCAGTTTCCGCAGGGGAGGAAAGGCAACTAATGAAAAACTGTTTTTT. This gives the protein CTISFRRGGKATNEKLFF.

As regards this clonotype: A much larger clone sits a single nucleotide away, making a read error possible. V is TRBV28 and J is TRBJ1-6, with D possibly TRBD1 on 6 matching bases. V lost 2 bases, J lost 6 bases, and 17 bases lay in between. Germline CDR1 and CDR2: MDHEN and SYDVKM. The CDR3 contains 17 residues. CDR3 loop: CASSLPLAGAANSPLHF. Here the CDR3 DNA reads TGTGCCAGCAGTTTACCCCTGGCAGGGGCGGCTAATTCACCCCTCCACTTT.

This clonotype has at least ten counts. CDR3 residues: CASSAGTQETQYF. The CDR3 DNA sequence: TGCGCCAGCAGCGCTGGCACGCAAGAGACCCAGTACTTC. V and J are TRBV5-1 and TRBJ2-5, with no clear D. Trimming shortened V by 4 bases and J by 2 bases, and 9 bases separated the two germline ends. Germline V gene data show CDR1 as SGHRS and CDR2 as YFSETQ. The CDR3 runs to 13 residues. The whole variable domain, remainder taken from reference TRBV5-1 and TRBJ2-5, is KAGVTQTPRYLIKTRGQQVTLSCSPISGHRSVSWYQQTPGQGLQFLFEYFSETQRNKGNFPGRFSGRQFSNSRSEMNVSTLELGDSALYLCASSAGTQETQYFGPGTRLLVL.

This clonotype came up many times. The chain is built from TRBV28 and TRBJ1-5; D remains unclear. Looked up from germline, CDR1 is MDHEN and CDR2 is SYDVKM. V lost 3 bases and J lost 1, with 13 bases in between. This CDR3 is 16 amino acids long. CDR3 bases: TGTGCCAGCAGTTTGAGAACCTTCGAAAGCAATCAGCCCCAGCATTTT. Encoded protein: CASSLRTFESNQPQHF.

The CDR3 here is CASSDSDARYNSPLHF. In DNA form, the CDR3 reads TGCGCCAGCAGCGATTCTGACGCCCGCTATAATTCACCCCTCCACTTT. This chain uses TRBV4-3 with TRBJ1-6; D is unclear. CDR3 length: 16 residues. In germline, CDR1 is LGHNA, CDR2 YSLEER. The V gene lost 5 bases and the J gene lost 3 bases, with 14 bases spanning the gap.

The table lists this clonotype with many counts. The chain is built from TRBV5-1 and TRBJ2-5; 8 bases line up with TRBD1. Germline trimming cut 4 bases from V and 2 bases from J; bases unmatched to any gene: 4. CDR3 length equals 14 residues. Germline CDR1 SGHRS, CDR2 YFSETQ. CDR3 DNA sequence: TGCGCCAGCAGCGGTTGGACAGGGCAAGAGACCCAGTACTTC. It specifies CASSGWTGQETQYF. The entire variable domain, with the rest obtained from reference TRBV5-1 and TRBJ2-5, is as follows: KAGVTQTPRYLIKTRGQQVTLSCSPISGHRSVSWYQQTPGQGLQFLFEYFSETQRNKGNFPGRFSGRQFSNSRSEMNVSTLELGDSALYLCASSGWTGQETQYFGPGTRLLVL.

This clonotype was seen ten or more times. This chain joins TRBV29-1 and TRBJ1-1, with 8 bases aligning to TRBD1. CDR3 length equals 14 residues. Losses at the gene ends were 7 bases for V and 4 bases for J; bases not matched to a gene: 11. Germline CDR1 and CDR2: SQVTM and ANQGSEA. The CDR3 spells CSATSRGRGTEAFF. The CDR3 DNA sequence: TGCAGCGCCACAAGCAGGGGGCGCGGCACTGAAGCTTTCTTT.

This clonotype has ten or more counts. The chain has TRBV27 and TRBJ2-7; tentatively, D is TRBD2 (5 bases). The CDR3 runs 14 residues. V shed 1 base and J shed 5 bases, with 12 bases lying between them. Germline V gene sequence: CDR1 MNHEY, CDR2 SMNVEV (reference sequence). CDR3 nucleotide sequence: TGTGCCAGCAGTTTATATCGGGGTCAAGACGAGCAGTACTTC. Translation gives CASSLYRGQDEQYF.

This clonotype was counted many times. This rearrangement joins TRBV11-2 to TRBJ2-1; 11 bases are shared with TRBD2. The CDR3 consists of 18 residues. After removal of 5 bases from V and 0 bases from J, the junction contained 9 bases not matched to a gene. CDR1 and CDR2 from the germline V gene are SGHAT and FQNNGV. CDR3 sequence reads: CASSPRTSGLSSYNEQFF. The CDR3 bases are TGTGCCAGCAGCCCGCGGACTAGCGGGTTGAGCTCCTACAATGAGCAGTTCTTC. The variable domain in full, completed from reference TRBV11-2 and TRBJ2-1, reads EAGVAQSPRYKIIEKRQSVAFWCNPISGHATLYWYQQILGQGPKLLIQFQNNGVVDDSQLPKDRFSAERLKGVDSTLKIQPAKLEDSAVYLCASSPRTSGLSSYNEQFFGPGTRLTVL.

In its sample, this clonotype was seen many times. This chain joins TRBV12-3 or TRBV12-4 and TRBJ2-6, with 9 bases fitting TRBD1. The CDR3 covers 16 residues. J gave up 1 base and V 5 bases, and 3 bases lay outside the gene matches. CDR3 residues: CASSPGTGSGANVLTF. Written as DNA, the CDR3 is TGTGCCAGCAGTCCCGGGACAGGGTCTGGGGCCAACGTCCTGACTTTC.

This clonotype was seen ten or more times. This sequence joins TRBV20-1 and TRBJ2-6; 8 nucleotides agree with TRBD1. The junction had 5 bases not matched to a gene; V was cut back by 1 base and J by 0 bases. CDR3 length: 17 residues. CDR1 and CDR2 (germline): DFQATT, SNEGSKA (reference sequence). The CDR3 is CSARGRDRLSGANVLTF. The CDR3 region has the DNA TGCAGTGCTAGAGGCCGGGACAGGCTCTCTGGGGCCAACGTCCTGACTTTC.

This chain uses TRBV6-1 with TRBJ2-2, with a tentative D call TRBD2 (6 bases). V lost 6 bases, J lost 6 bases, and 14 bases lay in between. The CDR3 is 14 amino acids. Germline V gives CDR1 MNHNS, CDR2 SASEGT. For the CDR3, the DNA is TGTGCCAGCAGCGAGGGACTCCTTTCCGGGGAGCTGTTTTTT. It codes for CASSEGLLSGELFF.

This clonotype was counted many times. The chain has TRBV3-1 and TRBJ2-1, with TRBD2 identical over 11 bases. CDR3 size: 15 residues. Losses at the gene ends were 6 bases for V and 8 bases for J; bases not matched to a gene: 9. The germline V gene has CDR1 LGHDT and CDR2 YNNKEL (reference sequence). CDR3 amino acids: CASSQTSGRLHEQFF. CDR3 nucleotide sequence: TGTGCCAGCAGTCAAACTAGCGGGAGACTCCATGAGCAGTTCTTC.

This clonotype was counted only a few times. The chain couples TRBV7-2 to TRBJ1-6; no clear D. CDR3 size: 15 residues. Trimming pared 1 base from V and 2 bases from J, leaving 6 bases between. Per the germline V gene, CDR1 is SGHTA and CDR2 is FQGNSA. The CDR3 DNA reads as TGTGCCAGCAGCTTAGGACGGACCTATAATTCACCCCTCCACTTT. Amino acid sequence: CASSLGRTYNSPLHF.

At least ten counts were recorded for this clonotype. This chain uses TRBV24-1 with TRBJ2-2; D not resolved. Germline V gives CDR1 KGHDR, CDR2 SFDVKD. Between the trimmed V and J ends, which lost 4 bases and 4 bases, there was a span of 9 bases. The CDR3 loop spans 14 amino acids. As DNA, the CDR3 is TGTGCCACCAGTGACTCCCGACCCACCGGGGAGCTGTTTTTT. Amino acids: CATSDSRPTGELFF.

In this sample, this clonotype turned up many times. The chain combines TRBV4-3 with TRBJ2-2; D possibly matches TRBD1 or TRBD2 (5 bases each). CDR1 is LGHNA, CDR2 YSLEER, per germline. V lost 1 base and J lost 7, with 13 bases in between. The CDR3 runs 15 residues. The CDR3 bases are TGCGCCAGCAGCCAAGTGATAGGGACGGGCGGGGAGCTGTTTTTT. Translating gives CASSQVIGTGGELFF.

This clonotype has a count of ten or more. The rearrangement joins TRBV15 to TRBJ1-5; unclear D gene. The V gene's germline CDR1 is LNHNV and CDR2 YYDKDF (reference sequence). Trimming cost V 2 bases and J 3 bases, with 5 bases left between them. The CDR3 is 13 residues long. The CDR3 DNA follows: TGTGCCACCAGCAGACAGGCCAATCAGCCCCAGCATTTT. It translates to CATSRQANQPQHF.

This clonotype occurred many times. The chain links TRBV27 to TRBJ1-1; D is perhaps TRBD1 (5 bases). Trimming stripped 3 bases from V and 1 base from J, with 9 bases between. CDR1 and CDR2 from the germline V gene are MNHEY and SMNVEV (reference sequence). The length of the CDR3 is 14 residues. The CDR3 nucleotides read TGTGCCAGCAGTTTCTGGGGCCAGAACACTGAAGCTTTCTTT. Translating gives CASSFWGQNTEAFF.

This clonotype was detected many times. The J gene is TRBJ2-1, the V gene TRBV27; maybe TRBD2 (7 bases). CDR3 length equals 17 residues. From germline, CDR1 is MNHEY and CDR2 SMNVEV (reference sequence). V was shortened by 1 base and J by 4 bases, with 17 bases between the two germline ends. The DNA of the CDR3 is TGTGCCAGCAGTTTATGGGGGGGCCTGGCGGGGTACAATGAGCAGTTCTTC. Encoded protein: CASSLWGGLAGYNEQFF.

This clonotype was recorded at least ten times. The rearrangement links TRBV7-9 to TRBJ2-3; 10 bases match TRBD1. Germline CDR1 SEHNR, CDR2 FQNEAQ (reference sequence). V lost 5 bases and J lost 4; bases outside the gene matches: 12. The CDR3 is 17 residues long. CDR3 residues: CASSPRPTGGGSDTQYF. Here the CDR3 DNA reads TGTGCCAGCAGCCCCCGACCGACAGGGGGCGGCTCAGATACGCAGTATTTT.

At least ten counts were recorded for this clonotype. The rearrangement uses TRBV12-3 or TRBV12-4 and TRBJ1-4, with 9 positions matching TRBD1. Trimming removed 5 bases from V and 13 bases from J; junction bases left unmatched: 14. The CDR3 contains 15 residues. This CDR3 is CASSLSTGGLVGLFF. In DNA, the CDR3 is TGTGCCAGCAGTCTCTCAACAGGGGGCTTAGTTGGACTGTTTTTT.

Ten or more counts support this clonotype. The V and J genes are TRBV12-3 or TRBV12-4 and TRBJ2-5, with 8 bases fitting TRBD2. CDR3 size: 16 residues. V lost 8 bases, J lost 3 bases, and 14 bases stayed unmatched. CDR3 sequence (DNA): TGTGCCAGCGGCGGGGGGTATGGGCGCGCTAAAGAGACCCAGTACTTC. Amino acid sequence: CASGGGYGRAKETQYF.